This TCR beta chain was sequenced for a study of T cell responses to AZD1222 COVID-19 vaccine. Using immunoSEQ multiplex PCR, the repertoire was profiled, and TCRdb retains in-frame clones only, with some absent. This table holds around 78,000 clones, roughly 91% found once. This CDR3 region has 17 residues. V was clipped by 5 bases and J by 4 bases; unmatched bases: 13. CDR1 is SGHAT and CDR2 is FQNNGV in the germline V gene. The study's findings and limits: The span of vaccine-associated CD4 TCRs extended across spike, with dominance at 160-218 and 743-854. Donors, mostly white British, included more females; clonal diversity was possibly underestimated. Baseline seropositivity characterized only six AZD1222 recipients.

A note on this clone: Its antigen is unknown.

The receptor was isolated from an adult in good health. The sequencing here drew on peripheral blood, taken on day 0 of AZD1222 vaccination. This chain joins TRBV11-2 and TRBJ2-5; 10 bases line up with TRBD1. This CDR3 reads CASSTTGGVGLGETQYF. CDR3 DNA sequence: TGTGCCAGCAGCACGACAGGGGGCGTGGGGTTAGGAGAGACCCAGTACTTC. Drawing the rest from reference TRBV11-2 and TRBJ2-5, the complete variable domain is EAGVAQSPRYKIIEKRQSVAFWCNPISGHATLYWYQQILGQGPKLLIQFQNNGVVDDSQLPKDRFSAERLKGVDSTLKIQPAKLEDSAVYLCASSTTGGVGLGETQYFGPGTRLLVL.